One sample yielded the 17 T cell receptor beta chains listed below, sequenced in a study of T cells in localized non-small cell lung cancer. Generated by immunoSEQ multiplex PCR, the TCRdb table keeps only in-frame clones and is missing some. The repertoire holds over 25,000 clones, with around four fifths as singletons. The sequencing used peripheral blood, collected before any cancer treatment. The receptors shown here come from a male donor aged 60 or over with stage III squamous cell lung carcinoma.

This clone was detected only a few times. The chain joins TRBV5-1 to TRBJ1-2; the match to TRBD1 covers 7 bases. Unmatched junction bases numbered 0, after V lost 0 bases and J lost 4 bases. Germline CDR1 and CDR2: SGHRS and YFSETQ. CDR3 length: 13 amino acids. CDR3 in DNA: TGCGCCAGCAGCTTGGGGGACAGCTATGGCTACACCTTC. Protein sequence: CASSLGDSYGYTF.

The chain recombines TRBV2 with TRBJ2-2, with 7 bases matching TRBD1. The CDR3 loop spans 14 amino acids. J gave up 4 bases and V 6 bases, and 5 bases lay outside the gene matches. CDR1 is SNHLY and CDR2 is FYNNEI in the germline V gene. DNA of the CDR3: TGTGCCAGCAGCCCGGACAGGTTCACCGGGGAGCTGTTTTTT. It yields the protein CASSPDRFTGELFF.

The genes are TRBV29-1 and TRBJ2-1, with 10 nucleotides matching TRBD1. After removal of 2 bases from V and 8 bases from J, the junction contained 6 bases not matched to a gene. CDR3 size: 14 residues. Germline CDR1 reads SQVTM; CDR2 reads ANQGSEA. CDR3 loop: CSVESGQGTYEQFF. The CDR3 DNA is TGCAGCGTTGAATCGGGACAGGGGACCTATGAGCAGTTCTTC.

The table lists this clone with a count of one. The junction shows a germline mismatch at one end, possibly a read error. The chain joins TRBV6-5 to TRBJ2-7, with D maybe TRBD2 (6 bases). Germline V lookup: CDR1 MNHEY, CDR2 SVGAGI. This CDR3 has 13 amino acids. The CDR3 DNA reads TGTGCCAGCAGTTACTCCGGGGGATACGGGCAGTACTTC. Translated: CASSYSGGYGQYF.

In this sample, this clone turned up a few times. The chain carries TRBV25-1 and TRBJ1-4; a weak D match, TRBD1 (5 bases). The CDR3 is made up of 15 amino acids. V dropped 3 bases and J dropped 4 bases, with 12 bases sitting between them. Germline CDR1 and CDR2: MGHDK and SYGVNS. CDR3 residues: CASSEERQYNEKLFF. Here the CDR3 DNA reads TGTGCCAGCAGTGAGGAGAGACAGTATAATGAAAAACTGTTTTTT.

The V gene is TRBV6-5, the J gene TRBJ2-7, with 8 bases matching TRBD1. V gave up 7 bases and J gave up 5 bases; unmatched junction bases: 7. Per germline, CDR1 MNHEY and CDR2 SVGAGI. The CDR3 is 13 amino acids. The DNA of the CDR3 is TGTGCCAGCACGGGGACAGGCCTCAACGAGCAGTACTTC. It translates to CASTGTGLNEQYF.

This chain connects TRBV19 to TRBJ1-1, with D uncertain. CDR1 and CDR2 (germline): LNHDA, SQIVND (reference sequence). CDR3 length: 15 amino acids. V was pared by 4 bases and J by 1 base, with 13 bases between. The CDR3 loop is CASSKPVQRNTEAFF. CDR3 sequence (DNA): TGTGCCAGTAGTAAGCCGGTACAGAGGAACACTGAAGCTTTCTTT.

This clone is judged medium-sized. The J gene is TRBJ2-1, the V gene TRBV10-3; no clear D. The CDR3 sequence is 13 residues long. Trimming shortened V by 8 bases and J by 6 bases, and 14 bases separated the two germline ends. The germline CDR1 and CDR2 sequences are ENHRY and SYGVKD. In nucleotides, the CDR3 is TGTGCCATCGGAGTTGGCGGAAGCAATGAGCAGTTCTTC. As protein: CAIGVGGSNEQFF.

The CDR3 sequence is CASSTQGSHNEQFF. In DNA form, the CDR3 reads TGCGCCAGCAGCACTCAGGGGTCCCACAATGAGCAGTTCTTC. J is TRBJ2-1 and V is TRBV5-1; a weak D match, TRBD1 (6 bases). Between the trimmed V and J ends, which lost 4 bases and 5 bases, there was a span of 13 bases. Germline loops: CDR1 SGHRS, CDR2 YFSETQ. CDR3 length: 14 amino acids.

The rearrangement uses TRBV6-1 and TRBJ1-4, with D tentatively TRBD1 (6 bases). Germline values: CDR1 MNHNS, CDR2 SASEGT. CDR3 length equals 19 residues. V was trimmed by 3 bases and J by 6 bases, leaving 26 bases between them. The CDR3 DNA follows: TGTGCCAGCAGTGAGTGGGGTATCGAAAGGATCTGGACAGATGAAAAACTGTTTTTT. Encoded protein: CASSEWGIERIWTDEKLFF.

This chain links TRBV7-9 with TRBJ2-1, with 11 bases that match TRBD2. The CDR3 contains 15 residues. Germline V gene sequence: CDR1 SEHNR, CDR2 FQNEAQ (reference sequence). J was trimmed by 5 bases and V by 1 base; bases with no gene match: 1. CDR3 protein: CASSLGSGRDNEQFF. CDR3 sequence (DNA): TGTGCCAGCAGCTTAGGTAGCGGGAGGGACAATGAGCAGTTCTTC.

This chain links TRBV11-1 with TRBJ2-1; D remains ambiguous. Trimming took off 1 base at V and 9 bases at J, with 4 bases between the two ends. This CDR3 has 11 residues. The germline V gene has CDR1 SGHAT and CDR2 FQDESV (reference sequence). The CDR3, as DNA: TGTGCCAGCAGCTTAGTCAGTGAGCAGTTCTTC. Amino acid sequence: CASSLVSEQFF.

This clone showed up just a few times. V and J are TRBV5-6 and TRBJ1-6; possible D gene TRBD1, 5 bases. Germline lookup yields CDR1 SGHDT and CDR2 YYEEEE. The CDR3 covers 15 residues. V was pared by 5 bases and J by 8 bases, with 17 bases between. CDR3 coding DNA: TGTGCCAGCAGTTCCGGATGGGGCGCCTATTCACCCCTCCACTTT. Residues: CASSSGWGAYSPLHF.

The V gene is TRBV28, the J gene TRBJ2-3, with D unresolved. Trimming left V 2 bases short and J 0 bases short, with 6 bases between. This CDR3 comprises 14 residues. Looked up from germline, CDR1 is MDHEN and CDR2 is SYDVKM. The CDR3 sequence is CASSLRRSTDTQYF. CDR3 bases: TGTGCCAGCAGTTTACGGCGCAGCACAGATACGCAGTATTTT.

V and J are TRBV6-1 and TRBJ1-5, with D possibly matching TRBD1 (6 bases). Germline V gene sequence: CDR1 MNHNS, CDR2 SASEGT. V was shortened by 8 bases and J by 4 bases, with 15 bases between the two germline ends. This CDR3 region has 14 residues. DNA for the CDR3: TGTGCCAGCCGGGACACCGGAAGAAATCAGCCCCAGCATTTT. This gives the protein CASRDTGRNQPQHF.

This rearrangement joins TRBV4-3 to TRBJ1-1; D is undetermined. The CDR3 spans 15 residues. Germline values: CDR1 LGHNA, CDR2 YSLEER. The V end lost 0 bases, the J end lost 5 bases, and 13 bases lay between the germline ends. CDR3 DNA sequence: TGCGCCAGCAGCCAAGACGGTCGCGGAAGGACTGAAGCTTTCTTT. It yields the protein CASSQDGRGRTEAFF.

The rearrangement joins TRBV6-5 to TRBJ2-7; D perhaps matches TRBD1 (6 bases). Trimming stripped 7 bases from V and 0 bases from J, with 13 bases between. The germline V gene has CDR1 MNHEY and CDR2 SVGAGI. There are 14 residues in the CDR3. CDR3 in amino acids: CASKYGDNSYEQYF. CDR3 DNA: TGTGCCAGCAAATATGGGGACAACTCCTACGAGCAGTACTTC.